Included here is one TCR beta chain sequence, with context. One Seattle source followed patients from active infection through their disease course. V lost 3 bases, J lost 8 bases, and 8 bases stayed unmatched. The V gene's germline CDR1 is SQVTM and CDR2 ANQGSEA. The CDR3 totals 14 residues. Original analysis: Nucleated cell number was recorded as an estimate derived from reference gene primer amplification. The protocol was immunoSEQ multiplex PCR, while the TCRdb copy is restricted to in-frame clones and leaves out a portion. Clonal size and the V and J genes are those of that table, whereas D and trimming came from the DNA. The sample lists almost 400,000 clones, roughly 86% occurring once. This entry is derived from a study of blood T cell repertoires in COVID-19. Study details: Samples came from the United States, Italy and Spain, spanning acute and convalescent COVID-19.

The TCR comes from a woman aged 55-75 years with COVID-19, enrolled during active disease. V is TRBV29-1 and J is TRBJ2-1; 9 bases match TRBD1. The specimen was peripheral blood. CDR3 loop: CSVDGGTGLDEQFF. As DNA, the CDR3 is TGCAGCGTTGATGGTGGGACAGGGTTGGATGAGCAGTTCTTC.